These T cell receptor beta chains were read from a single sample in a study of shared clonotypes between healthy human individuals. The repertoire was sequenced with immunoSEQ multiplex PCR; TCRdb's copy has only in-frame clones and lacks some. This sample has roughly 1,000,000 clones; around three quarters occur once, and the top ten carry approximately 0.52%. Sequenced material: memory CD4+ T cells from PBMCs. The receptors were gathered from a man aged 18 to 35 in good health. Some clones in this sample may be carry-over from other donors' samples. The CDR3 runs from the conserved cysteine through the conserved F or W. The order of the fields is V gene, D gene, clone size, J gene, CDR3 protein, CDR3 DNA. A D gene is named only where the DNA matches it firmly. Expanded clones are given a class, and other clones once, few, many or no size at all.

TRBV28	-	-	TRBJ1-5	CASSLLGASNQPQHF	TGTGCCAGCAGTTTACTTGGGGCTAGCAATCAGCCCCAGCATTTT
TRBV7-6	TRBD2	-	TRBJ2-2	CASSLELAGNTGELFF	TGTGCCAGCAGCTTAGAGCTAGCGGGGAACACCGGGGAGCTGTTTTTT
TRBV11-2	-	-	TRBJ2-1	CASSLVEGTYNEQFF	TGTGCCAGCAGCTTAGTGGAGGGAACCTACAATGAGCAGTTCTTC
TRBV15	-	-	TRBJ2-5	CATSLGRVFQETQYF	TGTGCCACCAGCCTGGGACGGGTATTCCAAGAGACCCAGTACTTC
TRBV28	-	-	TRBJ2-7	CASSLFVGPYEQYF	TGTGCCAGCAGTTTATTTGTGGGACCCTACGAGCAGTACTTC
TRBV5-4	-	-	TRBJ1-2	CASSPGGQHSNYGYTF	TGTGCCAGCAGCCCTGGAGGACAGCACTCTAACTATGGCTACACCTTC
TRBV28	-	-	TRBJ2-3	CASSPPGLNTDTQYF	TGTGCCAGCAGTCCCCCGGGACTTAACACAGATACGCAGTATTTT
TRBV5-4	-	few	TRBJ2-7	CASSPAPGARGSYEQYF	TGTGCCAGCAGCCCCGCCCCTGGGGCCAGGGGATCCTACGAGCAGTACTTC
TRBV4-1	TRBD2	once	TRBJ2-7	CASSRTLAGEPYEQYF	TGCGCCAGCAGCCGCACGCTAGCGGGAGAACCCTACGAGCAGTACTTC
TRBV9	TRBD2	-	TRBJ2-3	CASERSGNTDTQYF	TGTGCCAGCGAAAGAAGCGGGAATACAGATACGCAGTATTTT
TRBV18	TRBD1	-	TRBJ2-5	CASSPRTGTARKETQYF	TGTGCCAGCTCACCACGGACCGGGACAGCACGTAAAGAGACCCAGTACTTC
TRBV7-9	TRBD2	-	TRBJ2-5	CATTYSGSPIQETQYF	TGTGCCACCACGTACAGCGGGAGCCCCATTCAAGAGACCCAGTACTTC
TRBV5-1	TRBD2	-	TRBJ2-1	CASSFRLAGPNEQFF	TGCGCCAGCAGCTTTCGACTAGCGGGACCCAATGAGCAGTTCTTC
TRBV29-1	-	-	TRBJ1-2	CSVELGGRVGYTF	TGCAGCGTTGAACTCGGGGGGCGAGTTGGCTACACCTTC
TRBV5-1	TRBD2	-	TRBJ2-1	CASSLGGGDYNEQFF	TGCGCCAGCAGCTTGGGCGGGGGTGACTACAATGAGCAGTTCTTC
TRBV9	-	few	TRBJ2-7	CASSVVSGSHEQYF	TGTGCCAGCAGCGTAGTTTCAGGGAGCCACGAGCAGTACTTC
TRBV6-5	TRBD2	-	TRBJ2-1	CASRSGLAGNEQFF	TGTGCCAGCAGGTCAGGACTAGCGGGAAATGAGCAGTTCTTC
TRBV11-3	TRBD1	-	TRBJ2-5	CASSTRQGRETQYF	TGTGCCAGCAGCACTCGACAGGGCCGGGAGACCCAGTACTTC
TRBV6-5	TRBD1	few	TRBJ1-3	CASRQQGLAGNTIYF	TGTGCCAGCAGGCAACAGGGGCTTGCCGGAAACACCATATATTTT
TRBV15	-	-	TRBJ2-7	CATSRDRGTYEQYF	TGTGCCACCAGCAGAGATAGGGGGACCTACGAGCAGTACTTC
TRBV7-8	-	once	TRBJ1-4	CASSLVEATPKLFF	TGTGCCAGCAGCTTAGTAGAGGCAACTCCAAAACTGTTTTTT
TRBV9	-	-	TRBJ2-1	CASSGQGLGYNEQFF	TGTGCCAGCAGCGGACAGGGACTAGGGTACAATGAGCAGTTCTTC
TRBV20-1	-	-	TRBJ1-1	CSGQGNTEAFF	TGCAGTGGCCAGGGAAACACTGAAGCTTTCTTT
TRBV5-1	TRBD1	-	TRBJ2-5	CASSLGQVRETQYF	TGCGCCAGCAGCCTCGGACAGGTGAGAGAGACCCAGTACTTC
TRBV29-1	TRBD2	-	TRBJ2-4	CSVDAGTGTSGRANIQYF	TGCAGCGTTGACGCGGGAACTGGGACTAGCGGGAGAGCTAACATTCAGTACTTC
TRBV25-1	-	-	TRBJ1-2	CASRPNQGRGYTF	TGTGCCAGCAGACCTAATCAGGGTCGGGGCTACACCTTC
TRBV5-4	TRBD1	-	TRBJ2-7	CASSLGGGVDEQYF	TGTGCCAGCAGCTTGGGAGGGGGCGTTGACGAGCAGTACTTC
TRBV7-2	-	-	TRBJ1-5	CASSLYRVQPQHF	TGTGCCAGCAGCTTGTACAGGGTTCAGCCCCAGCATTTT
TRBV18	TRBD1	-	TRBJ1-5	CASSRNRGLSNQPQHF	TGTGCCAGCTCACGCAACAGGGGCTTGAGCAATCAGCCCCAGCATTTT
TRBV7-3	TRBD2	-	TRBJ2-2	CASSSGTSGNYGELFF	TGTGCCAGCAGCTCCGGGACTAGCGGGAATTACGGGGAGCTGTTTTTT
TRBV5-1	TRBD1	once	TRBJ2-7	CASSYGTGISYEQYF	TGCGCCAGCAGCTACGGGACAGGGATTTCCTACGAGCAGTACTTC
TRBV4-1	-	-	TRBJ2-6	CASSHPRQAGANVLTF	TGCGCCAGCAGCCACCCTCGGCAGGCTGGGGCCAACGTCCTGACTTTC
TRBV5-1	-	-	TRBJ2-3	CASSLEAINTQYF	TGCGCCAGCAGCTTGGAAGCCATAAATACGCAGTATTTT
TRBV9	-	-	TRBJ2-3	CASSVGGSGFTDTQYF	TGTGCCAGCAGCGTAGGGGGTAGCGGCTTCACAGATACGCAGTATTTT
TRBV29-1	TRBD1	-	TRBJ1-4	CSVEVTGGEKLFF	TGCAGCGTTGAAGTCACAGGGGGTGAAAAACTGTTTTTT
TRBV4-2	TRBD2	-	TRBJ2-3	CASSQAPAGAGTDTQYF	TGTGCCAGCAGCCAAGCTCCAGCGGGAGCTGGCACAGATACGCAGTATTTT
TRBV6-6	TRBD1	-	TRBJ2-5	CASSRDSHAYQETQYF	TGTGCCAGCAGTCGGGACAGCCATGCGTACCAAGAGACCCAGTACTTC
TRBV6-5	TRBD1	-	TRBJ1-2	CASSPRTGNYGYTF	TGTGCCAGCAGTCCTCGGACAGGGAACTATGGCTACACCTTC
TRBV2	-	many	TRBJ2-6	CASSGTAGANVLTF	TGTGCCAGCAGTGGGACAGCTGGGGCCAACGTCCTGACTTTC
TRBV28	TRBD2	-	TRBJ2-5	CASRPPRLAGTETQYF	TGTGCCAGCAGACCTCCCCGACTAGCGGGAACTGAGACCCAGTACTTC
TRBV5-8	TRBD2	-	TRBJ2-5	CASSPGGARETQYF	TGTGCCAGCAGCCCGGGGGGGGCACGAGAGACCCAGTACTTC
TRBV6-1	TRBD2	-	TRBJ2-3	CASSDGGLDTQYF	TGTGCCAGCAGTGACGGGGGGTTAGATACGCAGTATTTT
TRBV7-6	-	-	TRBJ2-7	CASSLFALPTGIDEQYF	TGTGCCAGCAGCTTATTTGCCCTACCGACAGGCATAGACGAGCAGTACTTC
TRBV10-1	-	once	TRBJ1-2	CASSELGPRRIPYYGYTF	TGCGCCAGCAGTGAGTTGGGGCCTCGAAGGATCCCATACTATGGCTACACCTTC
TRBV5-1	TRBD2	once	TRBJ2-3	CASSSGLAGGGSTDTQYF	TGCGCCAGCAGCTCGGGACTAGCGGGAGGGGGGTCAACAGATACGCAGTATTTT
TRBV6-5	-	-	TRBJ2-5	CASSFPGTGGTQYF	TGTGCCAGCAGTTTTCCGGGCACAGGAGGGACCCAGTACTTC
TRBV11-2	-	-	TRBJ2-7	CASSPMTASYEQYF	TGTGCCAGCAGCCCGATGACGGCATCCTACGAGCAGTACTTC
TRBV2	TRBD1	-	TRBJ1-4	CASSIQGMNEKLFF	TGTGCCAGCAGCATACAGGGGATGAATGAAAAACTGTTTTTT
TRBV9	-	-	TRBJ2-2	CASSAGLNTGELFF	TGTGCCAGCAGCGCAGGGCTGAACACCGGGGAGCTGTTTTTT
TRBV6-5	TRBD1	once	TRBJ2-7	CASSYSSGAGGHEQYF	TGTGCCAGCAGTTACTCGTCGGGGGCAGGGGGCCACGAGCAGTACTTC
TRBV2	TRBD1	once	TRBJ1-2	CASSAAGGRGSEGYTF	TGTGCCAGCAGTGCCGCAGGGGGGCGCGGTAGTGAGGGCTACACCTTC
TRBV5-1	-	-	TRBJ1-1	CASSLGGRVNTEAFF	TGCGCCAGCAGCTTGGGGGGCAGGGTGAACACTGAAGCTTTCTTT
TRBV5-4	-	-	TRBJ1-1	CASSPALTMNTEAFF	TGTGCCAGCAGCCCCGCATTGACGATGAACACTGAAGCTTTCTTT